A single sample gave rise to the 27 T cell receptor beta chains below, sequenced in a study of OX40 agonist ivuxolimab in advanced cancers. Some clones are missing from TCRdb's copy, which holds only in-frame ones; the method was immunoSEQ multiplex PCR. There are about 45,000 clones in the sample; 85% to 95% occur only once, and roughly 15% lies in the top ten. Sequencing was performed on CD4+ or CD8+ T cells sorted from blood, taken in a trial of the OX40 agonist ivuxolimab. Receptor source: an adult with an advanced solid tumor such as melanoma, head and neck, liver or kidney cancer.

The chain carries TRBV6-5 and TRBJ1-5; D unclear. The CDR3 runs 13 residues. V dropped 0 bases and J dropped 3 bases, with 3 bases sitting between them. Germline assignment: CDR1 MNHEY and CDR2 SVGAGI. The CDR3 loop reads CASSYSVNQPQHF. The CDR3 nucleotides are TGTGCCAGCAGTTACTCCGTCAATCAGCCCCAGCATTTT.

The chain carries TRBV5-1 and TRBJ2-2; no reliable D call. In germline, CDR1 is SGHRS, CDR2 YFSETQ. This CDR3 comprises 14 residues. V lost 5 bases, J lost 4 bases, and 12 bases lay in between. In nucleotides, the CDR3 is TGCGCCAGCAGTAGGGTTCCGGCCACCGGGGAGCTGTTTTTT. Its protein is CASSRVPATGELFF. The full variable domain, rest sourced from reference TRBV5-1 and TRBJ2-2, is KAGVTQTPRYLIKTRGQQVTLSCSPISGHRSVSWYQQTPGQGLQFLFEYFSETQRNKGNFPGRFSGRQFSNSRSEMNVSTLELGDSALYLCASSRVPATGELFFGEGSRLTVL.

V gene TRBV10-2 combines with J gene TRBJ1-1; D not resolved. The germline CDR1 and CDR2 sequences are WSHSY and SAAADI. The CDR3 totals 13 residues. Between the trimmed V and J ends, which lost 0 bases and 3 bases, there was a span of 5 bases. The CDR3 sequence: CASSESGDTEAFF. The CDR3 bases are TGCGCCAGCAGTGAGTCTGGAGACACTGAAGCTTTCTTT.

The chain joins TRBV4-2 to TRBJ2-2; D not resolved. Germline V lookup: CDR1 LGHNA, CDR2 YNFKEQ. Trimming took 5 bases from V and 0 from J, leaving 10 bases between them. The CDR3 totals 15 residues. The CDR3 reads CASSAAATNTGELFF. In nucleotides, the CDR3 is TGTGCCAGCAGCGCCGCGGCCACGAACACCGGGGAGCTGTTTTTT.

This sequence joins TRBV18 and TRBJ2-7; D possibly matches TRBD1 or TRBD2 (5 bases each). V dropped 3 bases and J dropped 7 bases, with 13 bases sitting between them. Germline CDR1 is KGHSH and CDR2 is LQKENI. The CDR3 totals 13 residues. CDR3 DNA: TGTGCCAGCTCACCGGGGCCCTGGGGGGAGCAGTACTTC. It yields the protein CASSPGPWGEQYF.

Here the CDR3 DNA reads TGTGCCAGCAGTTTTGCCACAGGGTACGAGCAGTACTTC. It is translated as CASSFATGYEQYF. The chain employs TRBV27 and TRBJ2-7; tentatively, D is TRBD1 (6 bases). V shed 3 bases and J shed 4 bases, with 10 bases lying between them. Germline V gene sequence: CDR1 MNHEY, CDR2 SMNVEV (reference sequence). The CDR3 sequence is 13 residues long.

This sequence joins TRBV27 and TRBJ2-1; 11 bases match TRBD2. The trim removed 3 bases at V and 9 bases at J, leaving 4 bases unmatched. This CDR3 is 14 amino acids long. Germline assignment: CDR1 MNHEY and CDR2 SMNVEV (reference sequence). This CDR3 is CASSFSGRAGEQFF. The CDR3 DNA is TGTGCCAGCAGTTTTAGCGGGAGGGCCGGTGAGCAGTTCTTC.

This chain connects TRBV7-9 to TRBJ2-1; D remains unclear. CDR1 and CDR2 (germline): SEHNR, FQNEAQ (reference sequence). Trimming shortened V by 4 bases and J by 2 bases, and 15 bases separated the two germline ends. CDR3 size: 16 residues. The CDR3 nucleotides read TGTGCCAGCAGCTCCACCGACGCCCCCCCCTACAATGAGCAGTTCTTC. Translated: CASSSTDAPPYNEQFF.

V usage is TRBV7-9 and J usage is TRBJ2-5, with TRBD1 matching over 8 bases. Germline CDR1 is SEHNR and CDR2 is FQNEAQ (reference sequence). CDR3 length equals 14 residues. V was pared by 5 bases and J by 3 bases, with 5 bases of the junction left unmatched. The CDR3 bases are TGTGCCAGCAGCACCTCAGGGGGCGAAGAGACCCAGTACTTC. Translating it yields CASSTSGGEETQYF.

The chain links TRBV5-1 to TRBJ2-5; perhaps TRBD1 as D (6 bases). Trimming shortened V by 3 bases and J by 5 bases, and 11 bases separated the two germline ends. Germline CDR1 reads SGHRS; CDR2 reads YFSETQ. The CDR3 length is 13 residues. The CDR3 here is CASSYRVGETQYF. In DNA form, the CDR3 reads TGCGCCAGCAGCTACAGGGTAGGGGAGACCCAGTACTTC.

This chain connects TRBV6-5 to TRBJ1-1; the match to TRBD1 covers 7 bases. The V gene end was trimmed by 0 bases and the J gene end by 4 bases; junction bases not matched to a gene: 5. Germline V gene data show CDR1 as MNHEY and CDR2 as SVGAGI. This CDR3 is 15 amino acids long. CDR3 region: CASSYSTGEGTEAFF. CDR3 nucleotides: TGTGCCAGCAGTTACTCCACAGGGGAGGGCACTGAAGCTTTCTTT.

The CDR3 protein is CASSLGTGLRYNEQFF. CDR3 DNA: TGCGCCAGCAGCCTAGGGACGGGTCTACGATACAATGAGCAGTTCTTC. The V and J genes are TRBV5-1 and TRBJ2-1, with D perhaps assigned TRBD1 or TRBD2 (5 bases each). V gave up 4 bases and J gave up 4 bases, with 18 bases separating them. This CDR3 is built from 16 residues. From germline, CDR1 is SGHRS and CDR2 YFSETQ.

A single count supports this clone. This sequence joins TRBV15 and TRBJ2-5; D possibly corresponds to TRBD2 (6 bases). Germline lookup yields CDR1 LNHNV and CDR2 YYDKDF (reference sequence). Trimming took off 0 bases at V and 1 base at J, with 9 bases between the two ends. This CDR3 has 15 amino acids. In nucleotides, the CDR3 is TGTGCCACCAGCAGAGATCGGGGGATCCAAGAGACCCAGTACTTC. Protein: CATSRDRGIQETQYF.

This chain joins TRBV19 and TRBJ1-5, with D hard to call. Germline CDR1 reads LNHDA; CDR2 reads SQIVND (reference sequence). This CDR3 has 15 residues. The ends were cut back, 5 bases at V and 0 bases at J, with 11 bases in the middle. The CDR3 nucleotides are TGTGCCAGTAGTCCGGTAGGGAATAGCAATCAGCCCCAGCATTTT. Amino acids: CASSPVGNSNQPQHF. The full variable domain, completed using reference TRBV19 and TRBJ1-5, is DGGITQSPKYLFRKEGQNVTLSCEQNLNHDAMYWYRQDPGQGLRLIYYSQIVNDFQKGDIAEGYSVSREKKESFPLTVTSAQKNPTAFYLCASSPVGNSNQPQHFGDGTRLSIL.

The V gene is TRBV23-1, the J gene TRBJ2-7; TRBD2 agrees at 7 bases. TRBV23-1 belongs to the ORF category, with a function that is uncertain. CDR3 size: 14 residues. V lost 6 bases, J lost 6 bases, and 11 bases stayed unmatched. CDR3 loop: CASRPPGRVGEQYF. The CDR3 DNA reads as TGCGCCAGCAGACCCCCGGGGAGGGTGGGCGAGCAGTACTTC.

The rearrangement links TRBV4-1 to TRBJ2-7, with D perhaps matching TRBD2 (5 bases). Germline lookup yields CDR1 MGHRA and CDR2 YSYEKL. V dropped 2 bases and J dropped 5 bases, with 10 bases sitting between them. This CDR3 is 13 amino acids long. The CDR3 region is CASSQTSGDEQYF. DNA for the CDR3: TGCGCCAGCAGCCAAACCTCCGGGGACGAGCAGTACTTC.

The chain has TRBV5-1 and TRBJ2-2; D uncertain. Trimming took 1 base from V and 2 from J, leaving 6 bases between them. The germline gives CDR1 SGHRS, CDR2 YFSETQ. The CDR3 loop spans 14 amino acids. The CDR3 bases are TGCGCCAGCAGCTTGTACCAAAACACCGGGGAGCTGTTTTTT. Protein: CASSLYQNTGELFF.

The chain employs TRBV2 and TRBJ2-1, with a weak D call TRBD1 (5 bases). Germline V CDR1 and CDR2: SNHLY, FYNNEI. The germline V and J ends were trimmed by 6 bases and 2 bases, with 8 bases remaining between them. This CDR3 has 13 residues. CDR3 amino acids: CASRPGTYNEQFF. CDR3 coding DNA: TGTGCCAGCAGGCCAGGGACCTACAATGAGCAGTTCTTC. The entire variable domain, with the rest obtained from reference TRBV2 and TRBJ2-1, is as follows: EPEVTQTPSHQVTQMGQEVILRCVPISNHLYFYWYRQILGQKVEFLVSFYNNEISEKSEIFDDQFSVERPDGSNFTLKIRSTKLEDSAMYFCASRPGTYNEQFFGPGTRLTVL.

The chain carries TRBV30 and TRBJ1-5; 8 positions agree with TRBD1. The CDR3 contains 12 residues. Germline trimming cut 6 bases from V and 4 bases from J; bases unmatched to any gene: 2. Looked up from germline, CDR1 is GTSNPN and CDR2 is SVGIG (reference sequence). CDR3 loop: CACRTGNQPQHF. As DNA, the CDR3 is TGTGCCTGCAGGACAGGGAATCAGCCCCAGCATTTT.

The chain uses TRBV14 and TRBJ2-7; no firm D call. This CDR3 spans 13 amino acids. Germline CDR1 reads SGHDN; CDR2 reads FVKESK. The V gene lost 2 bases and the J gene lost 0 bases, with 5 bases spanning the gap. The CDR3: CASSQLSSYEQYF. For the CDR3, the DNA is TGTGCCAGCAGCCAATTAAGCTCCTACGAGCAGTACTTC. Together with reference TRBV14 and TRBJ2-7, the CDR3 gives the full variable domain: EAGVTQFPSHSVIEKGQTVTLRCDPISGHDNLYWYRRVMGKEIKFLLHFVKESKQDESGMPNNRFLAERTGGTYSTLKVQPAELEDSGVYFCASSQLSSYEQYFGPGTRLTVT.

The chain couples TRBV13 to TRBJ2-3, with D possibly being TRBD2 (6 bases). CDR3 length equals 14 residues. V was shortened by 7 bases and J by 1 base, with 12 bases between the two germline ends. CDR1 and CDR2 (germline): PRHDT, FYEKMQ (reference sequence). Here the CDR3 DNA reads TGTGCCAGCACCCCCGGGACTGGCACAGATACGCAGTATTTT. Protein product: CASTPGTGTDTQYF.

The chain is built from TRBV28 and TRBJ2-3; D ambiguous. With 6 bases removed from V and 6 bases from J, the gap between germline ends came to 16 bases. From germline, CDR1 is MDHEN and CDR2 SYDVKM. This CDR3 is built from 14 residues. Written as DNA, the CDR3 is TGTGCCAGCAGCCCGGGTCTTACTGGGGATACGCAGTATTTT. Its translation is CASSPGLTGDTQYF. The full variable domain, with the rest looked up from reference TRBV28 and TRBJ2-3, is DVKVTQSSRYLVKRTGEKVFLECVQDMDHENMFWYRQDPGLGLRLIYFSYDVKMKEKGDIPEGYSVSREKKERFSLILESASTNQTSMYLCASSPGLTGDTQYFGPGTRLTVL.

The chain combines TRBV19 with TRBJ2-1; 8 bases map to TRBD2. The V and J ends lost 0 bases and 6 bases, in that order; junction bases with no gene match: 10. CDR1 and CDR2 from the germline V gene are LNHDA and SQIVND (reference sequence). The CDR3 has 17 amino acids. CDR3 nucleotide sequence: TGTGCCAGTAGTATAGATGGTGGCGGGAGGAAGGGCAATGAGCAGTTCTTC. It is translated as CASSIDGGGRKGNEQFF.

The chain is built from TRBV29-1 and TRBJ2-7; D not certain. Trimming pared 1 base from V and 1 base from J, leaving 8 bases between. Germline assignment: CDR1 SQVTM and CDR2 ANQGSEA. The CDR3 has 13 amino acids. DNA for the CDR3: TGCAGCGTTGAAGTCACGGCTTCCTACGAGCAGTACTTC. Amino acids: CSVEVTASYEQYF.

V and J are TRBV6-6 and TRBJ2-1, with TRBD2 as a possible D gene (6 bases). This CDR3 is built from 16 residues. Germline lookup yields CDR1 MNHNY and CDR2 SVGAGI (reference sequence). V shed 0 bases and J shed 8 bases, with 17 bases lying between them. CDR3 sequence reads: CASSYSIRTTADEQFF. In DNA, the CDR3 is TGTGCCAGCAGTTACTCGATACGGACTACCGCCGATGAGCAGTTCTTC.

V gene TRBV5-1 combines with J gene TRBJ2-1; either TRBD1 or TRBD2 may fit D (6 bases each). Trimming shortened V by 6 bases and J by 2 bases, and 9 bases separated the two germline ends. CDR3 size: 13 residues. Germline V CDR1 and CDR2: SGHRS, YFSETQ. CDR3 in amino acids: CASKEGAYNEQFF. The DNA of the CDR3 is TGCGCCAGCAAGGAGGGGGCCTACAATGAGCAGTTCTTC.

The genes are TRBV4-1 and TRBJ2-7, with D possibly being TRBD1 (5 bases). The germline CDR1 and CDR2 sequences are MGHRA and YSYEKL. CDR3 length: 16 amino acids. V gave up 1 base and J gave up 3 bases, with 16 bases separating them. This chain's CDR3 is CASSQGGGQGNYEQYF. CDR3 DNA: TGCGCCAGCAGCCAAGGGGGTGGGCAGGGAAACTACGAGCAGTACTTC.